This TCR beta chain was captured by sequencing in a study of CD8 T cells in ankylosing spondylitis (dated by TCRdb to the late 2010s). For the wider study: To find TCR variants linked to disease, the study profiled T cell receptor beta repertoires in ankylosing spondylitis patients and healthy donors. The full study cohort comprised around 25 ankylosing spondylitis patients and 110 or so healthy donors. Peripheral blood samples were taken, and synovial fluid was additionally collected from ankylosing spondylitis patients. Results and caveats for the whole study, not just this receptor: Some of the motif variants had been reported before in the synovial fluid and blood of reactive arthritis patients, a finding that suggests common disease-initiation mechanisms. Blood from ankylosing spondylitis patients appeared to be characterized by a TCR beta motif made up of several highly homologous amino acid variants. The disease-linked clones were reported to be significantly enriched in matched synovial fluid samples from ankylosing spondylitis patients. The disease-linked clones had a CD8+ phenotype and were found at relatively low frequencies in peripheral blood.

The listed sequencing device is Illumina HiSeq 2500. TCR beta libraries were prepared by quantitative 5'-RACE with molecular barcodes. As for how the authors treated the data: A new computational method, built on a probabilistic model of VDJ rearrangement, was used to identify disease-linked TCR variants. Using fastp at Q25 and MiXCR, TCRdb reprocessed the public reads and kept productive beta chains. Identical CDR3 protein sequences are pooled into one entry, listed with their most common genes and DNA. These V and J calls derive from TCRdb rather than the authors' analysis. The sample has approximately 340,000 distinct CDR3 sequences on record, around 15% of them singletons. The ten largest clones represent about 1% of the sample. The CDR1 and CDR2 encoded by the germline V gene are SGHTA and FQGNSA. From the cysteine up to the phenylalanine, the CDR3 has a length of 16 residues. The read is trimmed to its CDR3 DNA, 48 bases read in frame from base 1. V loses 5 bases of germline sequence and J loses 1 base, and the interval between the two ends is 16 bases.

Of note for this clonotype: What this receptor recognizes is not known. Base quality data are lacking; no much larger clone is found one base away.

The clonotype was recovered from a male donor with ankylosing spondylitis or in good health (not recorded which). The sequence joins TRBV7-2 to TRBJ2-3, with the D assignment possibly TRBD1 or TRBD2, given 8 matching bases for each. The specimen was blood, either unsorted or a sorted T cell fraction (not recorded which). The DNA sequence reads TGTGCCAGCAGCCTCAGGGGGCGGGGGGGCACAGATACGCAGTATTTT. Protein translation: CASSLRGRGGTDTQYF.